This T cell receptor beta chain was sequenced for a study of blood T cell repertoires in COVID-19. Participant age was roughly 18 to 100 years, and participants resided in 24 US areas. Participants were placed into cohorts based on the clinical history they reported. This CDR3 is built from 13 residues. Trimming at V came to 2 bases and at J to 6 bases, leaving 3 bases not matched to a gene. Germline lookup yields CDR1 GTSNPN and CDR2 SVGIG (reference sequence). In the study's own analysis: Counts of nucleated cells, estimated from reference gene primer amplification, were obtained. Clones were read by immunoSEQ multiplex PCR, and TCRdb kept only the in-frame ones, dropping some. The V and J calls and clone size were taken over from that table, and D and trimming were inferred from the DNA. Of a few hundred thousand clones in the sample, around 89% were seen once.

This clonotype originated in a man aged 25 to 40 who had recovered from COVID-19. The chain has TRBV30 and TRBJ2-1; 8 bases are a match to TRBD2. The sample comprised PBMCs or T cells enriched from blood (not recorded which). CDR3 residues: CAWSLSGTNEQFF. The CDR3 nucleotides read TGTGCCTGGAGTCTTAGCGGGACCAATGAGCAGTTCTTC.